A single sample is the source of the 6 T cell receptor beta chains below, sequenced in a study of T cell responses to AZD1222 COVID-19 vaccine. Assay: immunoSEQ multiplex PCR; the TCRdb copy retains only in-frame clones and omits some. Of 77,000 or so clones listed, about nine tenths were seen once; the top ten hold 15% to 20%. The sample was peripheral blood, taken on day 0 of AZD1222 vaccination. Every receptor here comes from an adult in good health.

The chain carries TRBV19 and TRBJ2-1; 10 bases match TRBD1. The ends lost 6 bases at V and 4 bases at J; junction bases unmatched: 12. Germline V gene data show CDR1 as LNHDA and CDR2 as SQIVND (reference sequence). This CDR3 spans 17 amino acids. In DNA form, the CDR3 reads TGTGCCAGTAGCCGAGATATCTCGGGACAGGGGTACAATGAGCAGTTCTTC. Encoded protein: CASSRDISGQGYNEQFF.

V gene TRBV24-1 combines with J gene TRBJ2-7; TRBD2 aligns across 7 bases. The CDR3 runs to 11 residues. From germline, CDR1 is KGHDR and CDR2 SFDVKD. J was trimmed by 9 bases and V by 5 bases; bases with no gene match: 3. The CDR3 is CATSAAGRQYF. The CDR3 DNA is TGTGCCACCAGTGCAGCGGGGCGGCAGTACTTC.

This clone turned up a few times. V and J are TRBV28 and TRBJ1-2; D not certain. The V end lost 2 bases, the J end lost 8 bases, and 24 bases lay between the germline ends. CDR3 length equals 17 residues. Germline assignment: CDR1 MDHEN and CDR2 SYDVKM. The DNA of the CDR3 is TGTGCCAGCAGTTTACGGGGAACGAGCTTAGTTGTAATAGGCTACACCTTC. It encodes CASSLRGTSLVVIGYTF.

This clone was seen once. The chain joins TRBV7-8 to TRBJ2-7; D possibly uses TRBD1 or TRBD2 (5 bases each). This CDR3 is built from 16 residues. V lost 1 base, J lost 7 bases, and 20 bases lay in between. Looked up from germline, CDR1 is SGHVS and CDR2 is FQNEAQ. The CDR3 nucleotides are TGTGCCAGCAGCTTAGGATTGAGACAGCCGTCGGGGGAGCAGTACTTC. Amino acids: CASSLGLRQPSGEQYF.

The chain has TRBV28 and TRBJ1-3, with D possibly matching TRBD1 (6 bases). This CDR3 has 15 amino acids. V was pared by 1 base and J by 2 bases, with 9 bases between. The V gene's germline CDR1 is MDHEN and CDR2 SYDVKM. DNA for the CDR3: TGTGCCAGCAGTTTATCAGCAGGGGCTGGAAACACCATATATTTT. It translates to CASSLSAGAGNTIYF. The whole variable domain, remainder taken from reference TRBV28 and TRBJ1-3, is DVKVTQSSRYLVKRTGEKVFLECVQDMDHENMFWYRQDPGLGLRLIYFSYDVKMKEKGDIPEGYSVSREKKERFSLILESASTNQTSMYLCASSLSAGAGNTIYFGEGSWLTVV.

The chain recombines TRBV19 with TRBJ1-2; TRBD1 aligns across 9 bases. J gave up 6 bases and V 5 bases, and 4 bases lay outside the gene matches. CDR1 and CDR2 (germline): LNHDA, SQIVND (reference sequence). The CDR3 runs 13 residues. The CDR3 sequence is CASSPRDRDGYTF. CDR3 nucleotide sequence: TGTGCCAGTAGTCCCCGGGACAGGGATGGCTACACCTTC.